This T cell receptor (beta chain) was sequenced for a study of blood T cells in healthy people across ages. Donors were systemically healthy Caucasian individuals from Russia aged roughly 6 to 95 years. A J-beta primer mix and a sample-barcoded 5' primer were used in a second PCR of about 6 to 12 cycles. Through a template-switch adaptor with 12 random nucleotides, each cDNA molecule received a tag. TCRdb processed the 5' RACE reads anew with MiXCR; each CDR3 protein has one entry. The repertoire consists of roughly 1,500,000 distinct CDR3 sequences, with about 31% occurring once and the leading ten covering approximately 10%. Germline V gives CDR1 SGHTS, CDR2 YDEGEE. The CDR3 extends over 13 amino acids. Trimming removed 2 bases from V and 5 bases from J, with 10 bases in between.

Sequencing input: blood. This chain connects TRBV5-8 to TRBJ1-2, with unresolved D. The TCR sequence derives from a woman between 25 and 40 years old in good health. The CDR3 bases are TGTGCCAGCAGCTTCGCGGCTGAGTATGGCTACACCTTC. This codes for CASSFAAEYGYTF.